Given below is one T cell receptor (beta chain) in context. Antigen specificity is unknown. This specimen belongs to a study of T cell responses to AZD1222 COVID-19 vaccine. About the research overall: Researchers grouped second doses given at about 4 or about 12 weeks into one pool.

V lost 4 bases, J lost 3 bases, and 17 bases lay in between. CDR3 length: 16 residues. Germline loops: CDR1 SGHRS, CDR2 YFSETQ. Study outcomes and limitations: There were vaccine-associated CD4 TCRs across spike, dominant at 160-218 and 743-854.

Clones were read by immunoSEQ multiplex PCR, and TCRdb kept only the in-frame ones, dropping some. Of roughly 78,000 clones in the sample, roughly 85% were seen once. The chain couples TRBV5-1 to TRBJ2-1, with D possibly being TRBD2 (6 bases). The source is an adult in good health. Sample: peripheral blood, taken on day 0 of AZD1222 vaccination. This chain's CDR3 is CASSPPLAEIYNEQFF. In nucleotides, the CDR3 is TGCGCCAGCAGCCCCCCCTTAGCGGAGATCTACAATGAGCAGTTCTTC.